This entry concerns a single T cell receptor (beta chain). This clone's antigen is unknown. Base qualities are missing; no much larger clone stands one base away. These data originate in a study of blood T cell repertoires in COVID-19 (dated by TCRdb to 2019 to 2021). Broadly, across the study: The collaborator samples originated in the United States, Italy and Spain and spanned the acute and convalescent phases of COVID-19. The prospective study material was composed of cDNA or gDNA derived from T cells, B-cell-depleted T cells, or PBMCs. The dataset comprised deeply sampled blood TCRbeta repertoires from subjects exposed to, actively infected with, or recovered from COVID-19. The repertoires were released in a freely available public database meant as a resource for research on the immune response to SARS-CoV-2. Samples came from the ongoing ImmuneRACE study (first 160 participants) plus 1,254 subjects from 6 global collaborators. Nearly every sample came with metadata listing a de-identified subject ID, COVID-19 status, age in years and sex. Where available, HLA class I and class II types were obtained from metadata supplied by the sample provider rather than from assay-based typing.

Reading the germline V gene gives CDR1 SGHTA and CDR2 FQGNSA. The CDR3 measures 16 amino acids from cysteine to phenylalanine. Just the 48-base CDR3 DNA is kept, in frame starting at base 1. V lost 2 bases and J lost 0 bases; the stretch between them is 13 bases long. The immunoSEQ Assay, a bias-controlled multiplex PCR, was used to amplify TCRbeta CDR3 regions from genomic DNA. In the authors' own workflow: The number of nucleated cells in each sample was estimated by amplification of reference gene primers within the assay. To quantify the absolute abundance of each unique TCRbeta CDR3 rearrangement, sequence reads were collapsed and filtered. For each sample, productive Simpson clonality was calculated as the square root of Simpson's diversity index across productive rearrangements. TCRdb's version of the immuneACCESS table is confined to in-frame rearrangements and falls short of the full clone set. An unresolved V gene accounts for under half of the shortfall where checked; the remainder is of unknown origin. The V and J calls and clone size were taken over from that table, and D and trimming were inferred from the DNA. A total of 150,000 to 200,000 clones appear in this sample, 75% to 90% of them only once. The ten largest clones take up roughly 2.2% of the sample.

Collaborating institutions collected whole blood in K2EDTA tubes following their own protocols. For TCRbeta analysis, collaborator samples were shipped as frozen whole blood, as isolated PBMCs, or as DNA extracted from either sample type. What the research found in general, with its limitations: How much clinical and demographic metadata was included differed by source and by participant, and the metadata was provided uncurated.

This receptor was identified in a man in his 70s with active or convalescent COVID-19. Here the chain combines TRBV7-2 and TRBJ1-2; no confident D gene assignment can be made. Input material: peripheral blood. In nucleotides, the sequence is TGTGCCAGCAGCTTAAGCTGGGCAGCCGCTAACTATGGCTACACCTTC. Translated, it gives CASSLSWAAANYGYTF.